These 25 T cell receptor beta chains share one sample of origin, sequenced in a study of tumor-infiltrating lymphocytes in primary liver carcinoma. The template, roughly 0.45 ug total RNA, yielded TCR beta cDNA made with a constant-region primer. Slightly modified ARM-PCR with three nested multiplex PCR rounds yielded TCR beta libraries. Running roughly 10 cycles apiece, the first two PCR rounds relied on TRBV1-TRBV30 forward primers together with a C-beta reverse primer. MiXCR, run by TCRdb on the multiplex PCR reads, gives a single entry per CDR3 protein. The sample comprises about 26,000 distinct CDR3 sequences, over 60% of which are singletons, and 45% to 50% rests with the top ten. Starting material for RNA and DNA co-extraction consisted of about 20-33 mg of unsorted bulk tissue. The source material was liver tumor tissue from sampling region 3. Sample subset: tumor region T3, left-lateral pole. Every receptor here comes from a man aged 40-50 years with primary liver carcinoma and hepatitis B virus infection.

This clonotype has a single count. A much larger clone is a single base away; this may be a read error. The V call is TRBV15, the J call TRBJ2-2, with D possibly being TRBD1 (5 bases). The CDR3 runs 15 residues. Germline V gives CDR1 LNHNV, CDR2 YYDKDF (reference sequence). The germline V and J ends were trimmed by 4 bases and 3 bases, with 12 bases remaining between them. The CDR3 is CATSKEQVYTGELFF. DNA for the CDR3: TGTGCCACCAGCAAAGAACAGGTGTACACCGGGGAGCTGTTTTTT.

This chain joins TRBV28 and TRBJ1-5; D not certain. CDR1 MDHEN and CDR2 SYDVKM come from the germline V gene. The CDR3 covers 12 residues. The CDR3 region has the DNA TGTGGCAGTCGAAAGTACGGCCAGCCCCAGCATTTT. Protein product: CGSRKYGQPQHF.

The V gene is TRBV14, the J gene TRBJ2-7, with 8 positions matching TRBD2. J lost 6 bases, V lost 4 bases, and 14 bases had no gene match. CDR1 SGHDN and CDR2 FVKESK come from the germline V gene. CDR3 length: 16 residues. The CDR3, as DNA: TGTGCCAGCAGCCCCTACCCCGGGAGGGCCAGGGGCGAGCAGTACTTC. Encoded protein: CASSPYPGRARGEQYF.

The rearrangement uses TRBV29-1 and TRBJ2-1; no definite D call. CDR1 and CDR2 (germline): SQVTM, ANQGSEA. Deletions cut 0 bases from V and 10 bases from J, with 10 bases between. This CDR3 spans 12 amino acids. CDR3 loop: CSVEEGHTEQFF. CDR3 nucleotides: TGCAGCGTTGAAGAAGGGCATACCGAGCAGTTCTTC.

Only a few counts were recorded for this clonotype. Just one base apart from a much larger clone, this may be a read error. V is TRBV7-9 and J is TRBJ1-3; the D is unclear. The germline V gene encodes CDR1 SEHNR and CDR2 FQNEAQ (reference sequence). This CDR3 contains 14 residues. V was cut by 7 bases and J by 3 bases, with 13 bases left in between. CDR3 amino acids: CASNSETSGNTIYF. As DNA, the CDR3 is TGTGCCAGCAACTCGGAGACTAGTGGAAACACCATATATTTT.

This chain uses TRBV7-9 with TRBJ2-1, with D perhaps matching TRBD2 (6 bases). The CDR3 contains 14 residues. The germline V gene encodes CDR1 SEHNR and CDR2 FQNEAQ (reference sequence). Trimming cost V 9 bases and J 2 bases, with 14 bases left between them. This CDR3 reads CASNSKRAYNEQFF. The CDR3 DNA reads TGTGCCAGTAACTCTAAGCGGGCCTACAATGAGCAGTTCTTC. Together with reference TRBV7-9 and TRBJ2-1, the CDR3 gives the full variable domain: DTGVSQNPRHKITKRGQNVTFRCDPISEHNRLYWYRQTLGQGPEFLTYFQNEAQLEKSRLLSDRFSAERPKGSFSTLEIQRTEQGDSAMYLCASNSKRAYNEQFFGPGTRLTVL.

Turning to this clonotype: At one boundary the junction diverges from the germline segment, which might be a read error. V is TRBV4-2 and J is TRBJ2-3; 10 bases agree with TRBD2. The germline CDR1 and CDR2 sequences are LGHNA and YNFKEQ. The CDR3 has 18 amino acids. The CDR3 DNA reads TGTGCCAGCAGCCAAGTGGCGCTTCTAGCGGGAGTGACAGGTACGCATTATTTT. Its translation: CASSQVALLAGVTGTHYF.

For this clonotype: Sequence at one end of the junction differs from germline and may be a read error. The chain has TRBV4-2 and TRBJ1-1; 8 bases are shared with TRBD1. This CDR3 has 17 residues. Germline V lookup: CDR1 LGHNA, CDR2 YNFKEQ. CDR3 region: CANNQEYGQGFWTEAIF. In DNA, the CDR3 is TGTGCCAACAACCAAGAGTACGGACAGGGTTTTTGGACTGAAGCTATCTTT.

The sample holds one count of this clonotype. Compared with germline, one end of the junction differs, possibly owing to a read error. The V call is TRBV10-3, the J call TRBJ2-7, with 16 nucleotides matching TRBD2. In germline, CDR1 is ENHRY, CDR2 SYGVKD. The CDR3 length is 19 residues. The CDR3 DNA reads as TGTACCACCACCAAACGATCGGGACTAGCGGGAGGGTTCTCCTACAAGCAGTACTTC. Residues: CTTTKRSGLAGGFSYKQYF.

This clonotype was detected only a few times. The chain carries TRBV20-1 and TRBJ2-1, with D possibly TRBD2 on 6 matching bases. The ends were cut back, 0 bases at V and 5 bases at J, with 23 bases in the middle. The V gene's germline CDR1 is DFQATT and CDR2 SNEGSKA (reference sequence). This CDR3 is 18 amino acids long. In nucleotides, the CDR3 is TGCAGTGCTAGAGATCTATTCCAGCTCAGCGGGTACCACAATGAGCAGTTCTTC. It encodes CSARDLFQLSGYHNEQFF.

Of note for this clonotype: A junction end diverges from the germline sequence, so it may reflect a read error. The gene calls are TRBV9 and TRBJ2-3, with a possible D match to TRBD2 (6 bases). From germline, CDR1 is SGDLS and CDR2 YYNGEE. The length of the CDR3 is 16 residues. The CDR3 reads CACSHSRKGGEDTQYF. The CDR3, as DNA: TGTGCCTGCAGCCATTCTCGAAAAGGCGGGGAAGATACGCAGTATTTT.

Turning to this clonotype: Since a much larger clone is just one base distant, this may be a read error. Because the CDR3 is missing its conserved closing phenylalanine or tryptophan, this is likely a read error. It is unclear where the CDR3 begins or ends on the DNA, so no DNA is shown, and the CDR3 is as TCRdb lists it. The V gene is TRBV6-2 or TRBV6-3, the J gene TRBJ2-1. The CDR3 length equals 12 residues, ends included. Germline CDR1 MNHEY, CDR2 SVGEGT. This CDR3 reads CASKEYGHEEFL.

Comments on this clonotype: Compared with germline, one end of the junction differs, possibly owing to a read error. CDR3 loop: CASNLLAGINEQFF. CDR3 coding DNA: TGTGCCAGCAATTTACTAGCGGGCATCAATGAGCAGTTCTTC. The J gene is TRBJ2-1, the V gene TRBV12-3 or TRBV12-4; TRBD2 matches 9 bases. CDR3 length: 14 residues.

For this clonotype: An end of the junction does not agree with germline; a read error may underlie this. The V call is TRBV6-5, the J call TRBJ2-4; D is ambiguous. The CDR3 length is 17 residues. The germline V gene encodes CDR1 MNHEY and CDR2 SVGAGI. The CDR3 region has the DNA TGTGGCAGCAGAGCGCGATGGAAATCAGGATGCAAAAACATTCAGTACTTC. It specifies CGSRARWKSGCKNIQYF.

CDR3 coding DNA: TGTGCCAGCAGTTACTCGAGGGTACTCGGGGAGAACCTGTACTTC. Its protein product is CASSYSRVLGENLYF. The gene calls are TRBV6-2 or TRBV6-3 and TRBJ2-5, with a weak D call TRBD2 (5 bases). Trimming left V 0 bases short and J 13 bases short, with 21 bases between. The CDR3 is 15 amino acids. The germline CDR1 and CDR2 sequences are MNHEY and SVGEGT.

With regard to this clonotype: With a much larger clone just one base away, this may be a read error. The V and J genes are TRBV2 and TRBJ1-2, with 7 bases that match TRBD1. CDR1 SNHLY and CDR2 FYNNEI come from the germline V gene. The CDR3 length is 13 residues. The CDR3 coding sequence is TGTGCCACCCAGGGGGTCAGAGAAAATGGCTACATCTTC. Translating gives CATQGVRENGYIF. Together with reference TRBV2 and TRBJ1-2, the CDR3 gives the full variable domain: EPEVTQTPSHQVTQMGQEVILRCVPISNHLYFYWYRQILGQKVEFLVSFYNNEISEKSEIFDDQFSVERPDGSNFTLKIRSTKLEDSAMYFCATQGVRENGYIFGSGTRLTVV.

As regards this clonotype: It is likely a read error, because the conserved phenylalanine at the end of the CDR3 is missing. The chain has TRBV13 and TRBJ2-2; 12 positions match TRBD2. The CDR3 length is 17 residues. Germline V lookup: CDR1 PRHDT, CDR2 FYEKMQ (reference sequence). As DNA, the CDR3 is TGTGCCAGCAGCCCGAGGGGACTAGCGGGTGGCACCGGGGAACTGTTTTCT. Amino acids: CASSPRGLAGGTGELFS.

Worth noting for this clonotype: The germline gene is not matched at one end of the junction; a read error may be the cause. The chain combines TRBV11-2 with TRBJ2-1; 9 nucleotides agree with TRBD2. CDR1 is SGHAT, CDR2 FQNNGV, per germline. The CDR3 is 16 residues long. In DNA, the CDR3 is TGTGCTAGCAGCTTAGTGCTCCTAGCGGGGATGAATGAGCAGTTCTTC. This sequence encodes CASSLVLLAGMNEQFF.

This rearrangement joins TRBV11-3 to TRBJ2-2; no reliable D call. This CDR3 spans 15 amino acids. With 10 bases removed from V and 4 bases from J, the gap between germline ends came to 19 bases. Germline-derived CDR1 and CDR2 are SGHNT and YENEEA. The CDR3 DNA is TGTGCCAAGTGGCACCTTACACCCATCACCGGGGAGCTGTTTTTT. Amino acid sequence: CAKWHLTPITGELFF.

The rearrangement links TRBV29-1 to TRBJ2-7, with 7 bases matching TRBD2. The V segment lost 8 bases and the J segment 0 bases; nucleotides outside the gene matches: 16. The CDR3 contains 16 residues. Germline V CDR1 and CDR2: SQVTM, ANQGSEA. The CDR3 sequence is CSIEDRDRGVSYEQYF. The CDR3 nucleotides are TGCAGCATAGAAGATCGAGATCGGGGGGTCTCCTACGAGCAGTACTTC.

In the case of this clonotype: The junction and the germline gene differ at one end; a read error may be behind it. The chain combines TRBV28 with TRBJ2-1, with D maybe TRBD1 (6 bases). The CDR3 consists of 17 residues. Looked up from germline, CDR1 is MDHEN and CDR2 is SYDVKM. CDR3 DNA sequence: TGTGCCAGCACACCCAGACAGGCCGGAAGGGGCTACAAAGAGCAGTTCTTC. As protein: CASTPRQAGRGYKEQFF.

This clonotype showed up just once. An end of the junction differs from the germline gene, which may be a read error. The chain joins TRBV4-3 to TRBJ2-1; no clear D. Germline CDR1 is LGHNA and CDR2 is YSLEER. This CDR3 region has 16 residues. CDR3 in DNA: TGCGCCGGCAGCCAAGATAGAGTAGACACCTACAATGATCGGTTCTTC. Its protein is CAGSQDRVDTYNDRFF.

On this clonotype itself: At one end the junction does not follow the germline gene, possibly because of a read error. The chain is built from TRBV4-1 and TRBJ1-6; TRBD1 is a possible D gene (5 bases). The germline V gene has CDR1 MGHRA and CDR2 YSYEKL. The CDR3 spans 16 residues. Here the CDR3 reads CACSHHLQVANSPLHF. Here the CDR3 DNA reads TGCGCCTGCAGCCACCACCTACAGGTGGCGAATTCACCCCTCCACTTT.

Details on this clonotype: The conserved phenylalanine or tryptophan normally closing the CDR3 is absent here, so this likely arose from a read error. No DNA is shown, since the ends of the CDR3 on it are uncertain; the CDR3 is the one TCRdb lists. This chain connects TRBV11-2 to TRBJ2-1; TRBD2, the table's D call, lacks a check against the DNA. The CDR3 adds up to 13 amino acids, both ends counted. Germline CDR1 and CDR2: SGHAT and FQNNGV. CDR3 residues: CISSLDRLAMGLL.

As regards this clonotype: Compared with germline, one end of the junction differs, possibly owing to a read error. CDR3 sequence: CASSLALGEANTWEPFF. CDR3 coding DNA: TGTGCCAGCAGCTTAGCATTAGGAGAGGCGAACACCTGGGAGCCGTTTTTT. This chain connects TRBV11-2 to TRBJ2-2; a possible D gene is TRBD2 (5 bases). In germline, CDR1 is SGHAT, CDR2 FQNNGV. The CDR3 sequence is 17 residues long.